This T cell receptor (beta chain) was obtained from a study of shared clonotypes between healthy human individuals. Study-wide results and caveats: Investigators expected sequencing depth to affect clonotype sharing among donors.

CD45RA+ naive and CD45RA-negative memory subsets were separated from CD4+ cells. Some clones are missing from TCRdb's copy, which holds only in-frame ones; the method was immunoSEQ multiplex PCR. The sample consists of 2.3 million or so clones, over 85% of them appearing once. The CDR3 is 16 residues long. Germline CDR1 is LNHNV and CDR2 is YYDKDF (reference sequence). The V end lost 0 bases, the J end lost 5 bases, and 13 bases lay between the germline ends. To note about this clone: Antigen specificity is unknown.

The chain uses TRBV15 and TRBJ1-4; weak D call: TRBD1 (6 bases). The sequence came from a man aged 18 to 30 in good health. Some clones in this sample may be carry-over from other donors' samples. The sequenced sample was naive CD4+ T cells from PBMCs. Described subset: CD45RA+ positively selected. Here the CDR3 DNA reads TGTGCCACCAGCAGAGATCTCAGGGGCTTAAATGAAAAACTGTTTTTT. Amino acid sequence: CATSRDLRGLNEKLFF.